This T cell receptor beta chain was recovered during a study of technical replicates of blood from several donors. V gave up 4 bases and J gave up 6 bases; unmatched junction bases: 4. Looked up from germline, CDR1 is SNHLY and CDR2 is FYNNEI. This CDR3 has 13 amino acids. The repertoire was sequenced with immunoSEQ multiplex PCR; TCRdb's copy has only in-frame clones and lacks some. The sample lists under 85,000 clones; nearly 98% were seen once. The chain is built from TRBV2 and TRBJ2-7; the match to TRBD1 covers 9 bases. What was sequenced was T cells isolated from PBMCs. The sequence came from a human donor in good health. CDR3 residues: CASSGGTGLEQYF. The DNA for the CDR3 is TGTGCCAGCAGTGGAGGGACAGGGCTCGAGCAGTACTTC. The variable domain in full, completed from reference TRBV2 and TRBJ2-7, reads EPEVTQTPSHQVTQMGQEVILRCVPISNHLYFYWYRQILGQKVEFLVSFYNNEISEKSEIFDDQFSVERPDGSNFTLKIRSTKLEDSAMYFCASSGGTGLEQYFGPGTRLTVT.